Following are 21 T cell receptor beta chains from one sample sequenced in a study of blood T cell repertoires in COVID-19. Profiled with immunoSEQ multiplex PCR; TCRdb holds only in-frame clones, not every one. The sample shows over 60,000 clones, around 77% of them seen only once. The specimen sequenced was peripheral blood. The receptors shown here come from a man at least 80 years old with active or convalescent COVID-19.

The chain couples TRBV28 to TRBJ2-2, with 8 nucleotides matching TRBD1. Germline V gene data show CDR1 as MDHEN and CDR2 as SYDVKM. J lost 7 bases, V lost 5 bases, and 6 bases had no gene match. This CDR3 contains 14 residues. CDR3 region: CASSRQGAGGELFF. The DNA for the CDR3 is TGTGCCAGCAGTCGCCAGGGGGCCGGCGGGGAGCTGTTTTTT.

For the CDR3, the DNA is TGTGCCAGCAGCTCCTTTGGACTAGCGACAGATACGCAGTATTTT. It codes for CASSSFGLATDTQYF. The rearrangement joins TRBV7-2 to TRBJ2-3, with TRBD2 identical over 9 bases. The CDR3 is made up of 15 amino acids. The germline V gene encodes CDR1 SGHTA and CDR2 FQGNSA. The trim removed 4 bases at V and 3 bases at J, leaving 5 bases unmatched.

This rearrangement joins TRBV14 to TRBJ2-3; a possible D gene is TRBD2 (5 bases). The CDR3 totals 20 residues. V lost 3 bases, J lost 0 bases, and 25 bases lay in between. The germline CDR1 and CDR2 sequences are SGHDN and FVKESK. CDR3 sequence reads: CASSQTHKRILAESTDTQYF. Written as DNA, the CDR3 is TGTGCCAGCAGCCAGACCCACAAGAGAATCCTAGCAGAGAGCACAGATACGCAGTATTTT.

This clone was seen once. The chain employs TRBV7-8 and TRBJ1-2; 8 positions agree with TRBD1. Per germline, CDR1 SGHVS and CDR2 FQNEAQ. CDR3 length: 14 amino acids. The J segment lost 6 bases and the V segment lost 5 bases, leaving 8 bases of the junction unmatched. Here the CDR3 reads CASSHRTGRDGYTF. In DNA form, the CDR3 reads TGTGCCAGCAGCCACAGGACAGGGAGGGATGGCTACACCTTC.

The V and J genes are TRBV7-2 and TRBJ2-3; 7 positions match TRBD2. The V and J ends lost 4 bases and 2 bases, in that order; junction bases with no gene match: 12. CDR3 length equals 17 residues. Germline-derived CDR1 and CDR2 are SGHTA and FQGNSA. The chain's CDR3 is CASSSQISSGATDTQYF. CDR3 DNA sequence: TGTGCCAGCAGCTCACAAATCTCTAGCGGAGCCACAGATACGCAGTATTTT.

This clone was picked up one time. V usage is TRBV11-3 and J usage is TRBJ2-3; TRBD1 agrees at 8 bases. The CDR3 consists of 16 residues. Germline CDR1 SGHNT, CDR2 YENEEA. Trimming took 4 bases from V and 0 from J; bases not matched to a gene: 6. The CDR3 sequence: CASSSGQGRSTDTQYF. The CDR3 nucleotides read TGTGCCAGCAGCTCAGGACAGGGAAGGAGCACAGATACGCAGTATTTT.

V gene TRBV2 combines with J gene TRBJ2-7, with D possibly being TRBD1 (5 bases). This CDR3 region has 14 residues. The ends were cut back, 8 bases at V and 0 bases at J, with 14 bases in the middle. CDR1 and CDR2 from the germline V gene are SNHLY and FYNNEI. The CDR3 loop is CASRGDSYSYEQYF. Here the CDR3 DNA reads TGTGCCAGCCGCGGCGACAGTTACTCCTACGAGCAGTACTTC.

V usage is TRBV20-1 and J usage is TRBJ2-1; TRBD2 aligns across 8 bases. V lost 3 bases and J lost 9; bases outside the gene matches: 7. CDR3 length: 13 amino acids. Germline CDR1 DFQATT, CDR2 SNEGSKA (reference sequence). The CDR3 sequence is CSASNGGAGEQFF. CDR3 coding DNA: TGCAGTGCTAGTAACGGGGGGGCAGGTGAGCAGTTCTTC.

V gene TRBV30 combines with J gene TRBJ1-1; no definite D call. V was shortened by 2 bases and J by 8 bases, with 12 bases between the two germline ends. The V gene's germline CDR1 is GTSNPN and CDR2 SVGIG (reference sequence). The CDR3 loop spans 12 amino acids. CDR3 DNA sequence: TGTGCCTGGAGTTGGGGAGGGCCAGAAGCTTTCTTT. Translating it yields CAWSWGGPEAFF.

The chain links TRBV7-6 to TRBJ2-1, with 11 bases lining up with TRBD2. Per the germline V gene, CDR1 is SGHVS and CDR2 is FNYEAQ. The CDR3 runs 15 residues. With V trimmed by 6 bases and J by 6 bases, 7 bases remained unmatched. The CDR3 reads CASRLIAGGGNEQFF. The CDR3 DNA reads TGTGCCAGCAGACTCATAGCGGGAGGGGGCAATGAGCAGTTCTTC.

The rearrangement joins TRBV3-1 (or the pseudogene TRBV3-2) to TRBJ1-1, with D hard to call. CDR1 and CDR2 from the germline V gene are LGHDT and YNNKEL (reference sequence). This CDR3 has 11 amino acids. The V gene lost 8 bases and the J gene lost 4 bases, with 8 bases spanning the gap. CDR3 sequence (DNA): TGTGCCAGCCTGGGAGCCACTGAAGCTTTCTTT. Its translation is CASLGATEAFF.

At least ten counts were recorded for this clone. CDR3 coding DNA: TGTGCCAGCAGCCAAGCCGGGACAGGGTTTGTCCGTGATGGCTACACCTTC. Translated, it gives CASSQAGTGFVRDGYTF. The chain employs TRBV3-1 (or the pseudogene TRBV3-2) and TRBJ1-2; TRBD1 agrees at 9 bases. The CDR3 is made up of 17 amino acids. The V and J ends lost 1 base and 6 bases, in that order; junction bases with no gene match: 12. Germline CDR1 is LGHDT and CDR2 is YNNKEL (reference sequence).

This clone was seen once. The V call is TRBV6-5, the J call TRBJ1-3; 9 bases match TRBD1. The CDR3 is 14 amino acids. V was clipped by 5 bases and J by 4 bases; unmatched bases: 3. Germline V gene lookup returns CDR1 MNHEY and CDR2 SVGAGI. In nucleotides, the CDR3 is TGTGCCAGCAGTCCGACAGGGGGAGGAAACACCATATATTTT. Translated, it gives CASSPTGGGNTIYF.

The genes are TRBV14 and TRBJ2-5; D gene uncertain. V lost 4 bases to trimming and J lost 5 bases, with 5 bases between them. Germline V gene lookup returns CDR1 SGHDN and CDR2 FVKESK. The CDR3 is made up of 11 amino acids. This chain's CDR3 is CASSLGETQYF. In nucleotides, the CDR3 is TGTGCCAGCAGCCTCGGGGAGACCCAGTACTTC.

This clone was counted a single time. The rearrangement links TRBV7-2 to TRBJ2-7; 7 positions agree with TRBD1. The CDR3 is 15 residues long. V lost 5 bases to trimming and J lost 3 bases; unmatched junction nucleotides: 10. Germline V lookup: CDR1 SGHTA, CDR2 FQGNSA. DNA for the CDR3: TGTGCCAGCAGCCCCTGGACAGGTGGGAGCTACGAGCAGTACTTC. Protein product: CASSPWTGGSYEQYF.

The rearrangement joins TRBV10-2 to TRBJ2-3; 8 nucleotides match TRBD2. Trimming cost V 5 bases and J 5 bases; bases outside gene matches: 9. The germline gives CDR1 WSHSY, CDR2 SAAADI. The CDR3 runs 15 residues. The DNA of the CDR3 is TGCGCCAGCAGTCCACTTCCGGGGGGGCAAGATACGCAGTATTTT. It is translated as CASSPLPGGQDTQYF.

This sequence joins TRBV7-6 and TRBJ2-3; 12 bases fit TRBD1. The germline V gene has CDR1 SGHVS and CDR2 FNYEAQ. The V segment lost 5 bases and the J segment 8 bases; nucleotides outside the gene matches: 8. The CDR3 loop spans 15 amino acids. The CDR3 sequence: CASSPRGQGAGTQYF. The CDR3 DNA reads as TGTGCCAGCAGCCCCCGGGGACAGGGGGCCGGTACGCAGTATTTT.

The chain joins TRBV5-5 to TRBJ1-5; 8 nucleotides line up with TRBD1. The germline gives CDR1 SGHKS, CDR2 YYEKEE (reference sequence). The CDR3 covers 18 residues. With V trimmed by 3 bases and J by 0 bases, 11 bases remained unmatched. The CDR3 nucleotides read TGTGCCAGCAGCTCCTCCGGGACAGGACAATATAGCAATCAGCCCCAGCATTTT. Its translation: CASSSSGTGQYSNQPQHF.

The CDR3 spells CASSPGQNTGELFF. The DNA of the CDR3 is TGCGCCAGCAGCCCCGGACAGAACACCGGGGAGCTGTTTTTT. This chain joins TRBV5-1 and TRBJ2-2; tentatively, D is TRBD1 (5 bases). Germline CDR1 is SGHRS and CDR2 is YFSETQ. Between the trimmed V and J ends, which lost 4 bases and 1 base, there was a span of 8 bases. The CDR3 is made up of 14 amino acids.

This chain joins TRBV6-5 and TRBJ2-3; TRBD2 aligns across 8 bases. V gave up 10 bases and J gave up 3 bases; unmatched junction bases: 6. This CDR3 region has 13 residues. Germline CDR1 is MNHEY and CDR2 is SVGAGI. The CDR3 loop is CAISGSQTDTQYF. In DNA form, the CDR3 reads TGTGCCATCAGCGGGAGTCAAACAGATACGCAGTATTTT.

In DNA, the CDR3 is TGTGCCAGCAGCTTGGAGGGGCCTCAGTTCTTC. Its translation: CASSLEGPQFF. V and J are TRBV5-6 and TRBJ2-1; possibly TRBD1 for D (5 bases). Per the germline V gene, CDR1 is SGHDT and CDR2 is YYEEEE. The CDR3 has 11 residues. V gave up 0 bases and J gave up 13 bases, with 8 bases separating them.